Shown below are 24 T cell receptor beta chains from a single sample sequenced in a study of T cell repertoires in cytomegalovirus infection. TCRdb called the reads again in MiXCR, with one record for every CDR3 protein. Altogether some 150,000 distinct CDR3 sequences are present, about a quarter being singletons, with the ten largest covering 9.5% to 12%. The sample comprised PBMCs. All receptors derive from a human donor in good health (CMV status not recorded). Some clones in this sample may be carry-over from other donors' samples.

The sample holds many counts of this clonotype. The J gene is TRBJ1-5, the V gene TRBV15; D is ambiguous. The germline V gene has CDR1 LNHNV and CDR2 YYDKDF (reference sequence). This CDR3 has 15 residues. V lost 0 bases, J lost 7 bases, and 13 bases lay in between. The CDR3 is CATSRDPGSKQPQHF. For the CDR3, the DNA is TGTGCCACCAGCAGAGATCCTGGGTCTAAGCAGCCCCAGCATTTT.

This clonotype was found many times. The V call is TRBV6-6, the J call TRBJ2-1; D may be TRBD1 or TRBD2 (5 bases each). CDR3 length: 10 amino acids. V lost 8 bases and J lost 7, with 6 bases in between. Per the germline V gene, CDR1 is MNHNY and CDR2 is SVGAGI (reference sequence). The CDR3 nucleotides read TGTGCCAGCGGGACGAATGAGCAGTTCTTC. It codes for CASGTNEQFF.

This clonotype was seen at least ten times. The chain's CDR3 is CASSISSYNEQFF. The CDR3 nucleotides read TGTGCCAGTAGTATTAGCTCCTACAATGAGCAGTTCTTC. The chain recombines TRBV19 with TRBJ2-1; D remains unclear. The V and J ends lost 3 bases and 0 bases respectively, with 3 bases between them. The CDR3 runs 13 residues. CDR1 and CDR2 (germline): LNHDA, SQIVND (reference sequence).

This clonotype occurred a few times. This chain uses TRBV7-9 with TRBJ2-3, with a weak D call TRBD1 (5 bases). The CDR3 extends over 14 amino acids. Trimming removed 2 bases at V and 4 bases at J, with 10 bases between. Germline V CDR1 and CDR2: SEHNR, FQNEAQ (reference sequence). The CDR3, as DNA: TGTGCCAGCAGCTTACAGGGATCTGCAGATACGCAGTATTTT. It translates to CASSLQGSADTQYF.

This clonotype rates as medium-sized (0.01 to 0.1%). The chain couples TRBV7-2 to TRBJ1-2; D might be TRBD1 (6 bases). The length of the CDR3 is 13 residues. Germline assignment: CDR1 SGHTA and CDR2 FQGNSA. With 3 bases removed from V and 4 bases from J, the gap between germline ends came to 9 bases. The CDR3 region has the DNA TGTGCCAGCAGCTTGGGGGGCGCCTATGGCTACACCTTC. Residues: CASSLGGAYGYTF.

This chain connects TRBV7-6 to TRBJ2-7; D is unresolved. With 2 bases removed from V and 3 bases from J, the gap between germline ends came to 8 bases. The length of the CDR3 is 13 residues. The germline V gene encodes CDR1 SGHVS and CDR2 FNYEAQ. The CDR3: CASSLPASYEQYF. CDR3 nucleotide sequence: TGTGCCAGCAGCTTACCTGCAAGCTACGAGCAGTACTTC.

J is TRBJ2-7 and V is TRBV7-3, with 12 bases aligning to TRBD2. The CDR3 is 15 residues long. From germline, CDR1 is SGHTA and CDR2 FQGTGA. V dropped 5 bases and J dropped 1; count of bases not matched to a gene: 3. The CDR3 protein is CASSETSGRSYEQYF. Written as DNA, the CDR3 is TGTGCCAGCAGCGAAACTAGCGGGAGGTCCTACGAGCAGTACTTC.

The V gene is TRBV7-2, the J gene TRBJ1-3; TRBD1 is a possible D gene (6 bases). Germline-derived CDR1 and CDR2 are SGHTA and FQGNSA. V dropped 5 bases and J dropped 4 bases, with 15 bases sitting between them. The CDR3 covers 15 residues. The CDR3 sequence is CASSRTFQGGNTIYF. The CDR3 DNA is TGTGCCAGCAGCCGAACCTTCCAGGGGGGAAACACCATATATTTT. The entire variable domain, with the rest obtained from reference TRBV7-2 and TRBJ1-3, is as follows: GAGVSQSPSNKVTEKGKDVELRCDPISGHTALYWYRQSLGQGLEFLIYFQGNSAPDKSGLPSDRFSAERTGGSVSTLTIQRTQQEDSAVYLCASSRTFQGGNTIYFGEGSWLTVV.

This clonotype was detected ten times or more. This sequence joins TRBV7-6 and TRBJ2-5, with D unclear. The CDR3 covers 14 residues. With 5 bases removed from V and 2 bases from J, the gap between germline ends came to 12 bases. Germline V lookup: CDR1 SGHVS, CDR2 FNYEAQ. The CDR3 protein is CASSPWSLQETQYF. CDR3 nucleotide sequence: TGTGCCAGCAGCCCCTGGTCCCTTCAAGAGACCCAGTACTTC.

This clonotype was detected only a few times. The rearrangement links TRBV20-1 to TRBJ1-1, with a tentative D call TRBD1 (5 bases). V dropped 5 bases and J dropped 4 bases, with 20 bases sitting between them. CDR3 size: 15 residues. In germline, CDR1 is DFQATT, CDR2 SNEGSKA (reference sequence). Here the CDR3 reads CSAVDSSRGGTEAFF. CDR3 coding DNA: TGCAGTGCTGTCGATTCCTCTAGGGGAGGCACTGAAGCTTTCTTT.

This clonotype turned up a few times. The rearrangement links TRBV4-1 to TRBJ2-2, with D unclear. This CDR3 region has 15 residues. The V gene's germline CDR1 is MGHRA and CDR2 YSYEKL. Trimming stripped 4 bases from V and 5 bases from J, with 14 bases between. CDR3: CASSRETTVTGELFF. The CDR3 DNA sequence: TGCGCCAGCAGCCGCGAAACGACTGTTACCGGGGAGCTGTTTTTT.

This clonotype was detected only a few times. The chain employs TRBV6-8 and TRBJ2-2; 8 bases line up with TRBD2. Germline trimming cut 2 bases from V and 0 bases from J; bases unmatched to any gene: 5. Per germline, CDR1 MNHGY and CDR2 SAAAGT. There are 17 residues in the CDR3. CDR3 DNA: TGTGCCAGCAGTTACGGATCCGGGAGGGCGAACACCGGGGAGCTGTTTTTT. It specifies CASSYGSGRANTGELFF.

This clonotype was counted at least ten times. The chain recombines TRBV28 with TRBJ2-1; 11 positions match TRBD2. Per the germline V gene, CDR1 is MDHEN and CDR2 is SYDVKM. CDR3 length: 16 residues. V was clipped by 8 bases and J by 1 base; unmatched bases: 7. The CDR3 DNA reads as TGTGCCAGCTCTGAGACTAGCGGGGCGTCCTACAATGAGCAGTTCTTC. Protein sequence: CASSETSGASYNEQFF.

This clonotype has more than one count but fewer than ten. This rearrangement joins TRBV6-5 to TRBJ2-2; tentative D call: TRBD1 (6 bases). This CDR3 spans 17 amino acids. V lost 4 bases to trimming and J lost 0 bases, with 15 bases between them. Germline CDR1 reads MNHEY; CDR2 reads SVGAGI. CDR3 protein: CASSLVDDRPNTGELFF. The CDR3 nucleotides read TGTGCCAGCAGTTTAGTGGACGACAGGCCGAACACCGGGGAGCTGTTTTTT.

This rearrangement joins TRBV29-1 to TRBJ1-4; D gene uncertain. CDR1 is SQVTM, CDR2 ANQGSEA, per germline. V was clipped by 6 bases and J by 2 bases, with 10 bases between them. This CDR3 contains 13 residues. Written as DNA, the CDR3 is TGCAGCGTGCAAGAGGCGACTAATGAAAAACTGTTTTTT. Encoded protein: CSVQEATNEKLFF.

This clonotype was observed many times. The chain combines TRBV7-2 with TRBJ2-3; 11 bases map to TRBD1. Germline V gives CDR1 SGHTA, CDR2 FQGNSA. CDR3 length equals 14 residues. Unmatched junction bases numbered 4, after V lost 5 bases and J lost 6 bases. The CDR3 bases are TGTGCCAGCAGCCCGGGACAGGGGGGGGATACGCAGTATTTT. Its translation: CASSPGQGGDTQYF.

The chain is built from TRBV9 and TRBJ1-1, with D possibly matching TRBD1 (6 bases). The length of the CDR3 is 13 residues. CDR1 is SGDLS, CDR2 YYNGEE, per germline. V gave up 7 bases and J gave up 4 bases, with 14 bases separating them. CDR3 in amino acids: CASDAGAGTEAFF. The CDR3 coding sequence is TGTGCCAGCGACGCAGGGGCTGGCACTGAAGCTTTCTTT.

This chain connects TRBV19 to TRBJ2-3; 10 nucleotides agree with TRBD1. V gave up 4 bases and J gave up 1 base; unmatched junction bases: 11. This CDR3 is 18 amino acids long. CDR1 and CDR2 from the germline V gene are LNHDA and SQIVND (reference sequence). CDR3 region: CASSRSGTGVGGTDTQYF. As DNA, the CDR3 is TGTGCCAGTAGTAGATCCGGGACAGGGGTTGGTGGCACAGATACGCAGTATTTT.

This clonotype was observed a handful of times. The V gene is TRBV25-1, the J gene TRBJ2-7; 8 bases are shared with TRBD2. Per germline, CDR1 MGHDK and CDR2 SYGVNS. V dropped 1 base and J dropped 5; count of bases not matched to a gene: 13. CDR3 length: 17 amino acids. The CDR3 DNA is TGTGCCAGCAGTGAATCCGGGAGCGGGAGCTCACTCCACGAGCAGTACTTC. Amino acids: CASSESGSGSSLHEQYF.

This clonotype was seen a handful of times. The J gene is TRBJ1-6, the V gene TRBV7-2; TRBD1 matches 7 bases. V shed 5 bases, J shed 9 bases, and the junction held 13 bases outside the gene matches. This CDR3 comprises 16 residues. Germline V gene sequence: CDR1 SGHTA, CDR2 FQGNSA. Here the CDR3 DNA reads TGTGCCAGCAGCACTAGAACCGGGACAGCAACTTCACCCCTCCACTTT. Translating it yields CASSTRTGTATSPLHF. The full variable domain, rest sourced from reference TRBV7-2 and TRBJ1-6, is GAGVSQSPSNKVTEKGKDVELRCDPISGHTALYWYRQSLGQGLEFLIYFQGNSAPDKSGLPSDRFSAERTGGSVSTLTIQRTQQEDSAVYLCASSTRTGTATSPLHFGNGTRLTVT.

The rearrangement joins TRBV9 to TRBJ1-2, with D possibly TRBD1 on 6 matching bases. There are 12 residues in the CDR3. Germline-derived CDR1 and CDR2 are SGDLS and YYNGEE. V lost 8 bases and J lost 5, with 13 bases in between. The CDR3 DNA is TGTGCCAGTAGAGGACAGCTTTATGGCTACACCTTC. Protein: CASRGQLYGYTF. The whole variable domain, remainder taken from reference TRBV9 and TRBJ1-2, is DSGVTQTPKHLITATGQRVTLRCSPRSGDLSVYWYQQSLDQGLQFLIQYYNGEERAKGNILERFSAQQFPDLHSELNLSSLELGDSALYFCASRGQLYGYTFGSGTRLTVV.

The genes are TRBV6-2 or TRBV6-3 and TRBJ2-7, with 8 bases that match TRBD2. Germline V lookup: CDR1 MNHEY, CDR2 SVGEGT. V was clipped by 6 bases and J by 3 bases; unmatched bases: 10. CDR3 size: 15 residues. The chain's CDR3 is CASRVTGSGDYEQYF. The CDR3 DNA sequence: TGTGCCAGCAGAGTTACGGGTAGCGGGGACTACGAGCAGTACTTC.

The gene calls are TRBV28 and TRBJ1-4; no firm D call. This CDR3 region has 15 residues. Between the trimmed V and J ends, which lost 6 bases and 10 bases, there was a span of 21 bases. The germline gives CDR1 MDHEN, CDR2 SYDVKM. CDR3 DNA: TGTGCCAGCAGGCCGACCGGGTTAGAAGGCCCAAAACTGTTTTTT. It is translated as CASRPTGLEGPKLFF.

The CDR3 DNA reads TGTGCCAGCAGCTTAAACGGGGCACAAGAGACCCAGTACTTC. As protein: CASSLNGAQETQYF. The chain joins TRBV7-3 to TRBJ2-5, with D perhaps assigned TRBD1 or TRBD2 (5 bases each). The CDR3 loop spans 14 amino acids. Germline assignment: CDR1 SGHTA and CDR2 FQGTGA. The V gene lost 1 base and the J gene lost 2 bases, with 8 bases spanning the gap. Filled out from reference TRBV7-3 and TRBJ2-5, the complete variable domain reads GAGVSQTPSNKVTEKGKYVELRCDPISGHTALYWYRQSLGQGPEFLIYFQGTGAADDSGLPNDRFFAVRPEGSVSTLKIQRTERGDSAVYLCASSLNGAQETQYFGPGTRLLVL.